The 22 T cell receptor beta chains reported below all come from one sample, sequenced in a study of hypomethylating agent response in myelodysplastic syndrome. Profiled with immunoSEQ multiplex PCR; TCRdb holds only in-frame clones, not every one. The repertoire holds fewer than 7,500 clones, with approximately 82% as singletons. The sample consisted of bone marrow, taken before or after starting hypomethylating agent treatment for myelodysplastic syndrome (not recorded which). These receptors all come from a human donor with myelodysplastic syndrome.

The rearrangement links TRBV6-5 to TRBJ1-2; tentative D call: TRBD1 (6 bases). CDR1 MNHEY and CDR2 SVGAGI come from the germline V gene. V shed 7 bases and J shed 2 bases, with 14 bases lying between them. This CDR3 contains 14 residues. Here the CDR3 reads CASTPAGENYGYTF. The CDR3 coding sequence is TGTGCCAGCACCCCCGCAGGGGAAAACTATGGCTACACCTTC.

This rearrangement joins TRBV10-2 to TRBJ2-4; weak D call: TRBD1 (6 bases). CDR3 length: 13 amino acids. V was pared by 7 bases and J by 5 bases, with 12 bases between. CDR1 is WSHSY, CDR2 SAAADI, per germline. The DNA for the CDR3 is TGCGCCAGCACCAGGGGAGTCGAAAACATTCAGTACTTC. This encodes CASTRGVENIQYF.

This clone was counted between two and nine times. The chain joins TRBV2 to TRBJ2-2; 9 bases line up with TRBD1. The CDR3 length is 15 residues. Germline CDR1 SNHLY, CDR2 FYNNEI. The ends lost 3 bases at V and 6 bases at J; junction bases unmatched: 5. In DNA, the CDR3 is TGTGCCAGCAGTGACGACAGGGGGTTTGCCGGGGAGCTGTTTTTT. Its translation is CASSDDRGFAGELFF.

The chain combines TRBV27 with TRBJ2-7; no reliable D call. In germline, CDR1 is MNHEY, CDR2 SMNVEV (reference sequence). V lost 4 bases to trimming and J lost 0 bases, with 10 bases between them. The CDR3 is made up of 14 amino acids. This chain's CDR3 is CASSSPPISYEQYF. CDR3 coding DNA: TGTGCCAGCAGTTCCCCTCCCATCTCCTACGAGCAGTACTTC.

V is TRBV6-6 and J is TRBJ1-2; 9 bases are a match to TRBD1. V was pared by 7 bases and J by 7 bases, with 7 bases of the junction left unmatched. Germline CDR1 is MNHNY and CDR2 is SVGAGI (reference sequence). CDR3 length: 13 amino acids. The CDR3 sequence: CASTPQGASGYTF. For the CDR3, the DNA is TGTGCCAGCACTCCACAGGGGGCGAGTGGCTACACCTTC.

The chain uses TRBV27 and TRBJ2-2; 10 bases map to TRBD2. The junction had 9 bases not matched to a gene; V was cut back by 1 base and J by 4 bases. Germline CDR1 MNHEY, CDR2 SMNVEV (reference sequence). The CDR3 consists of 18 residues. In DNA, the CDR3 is TGTGCCAGCAGTTTATATCCTAGCGGGGGCGCGGGCACCGGGGAGCTGTTTTTT. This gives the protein CASSLYPSGGAGTGELFF.

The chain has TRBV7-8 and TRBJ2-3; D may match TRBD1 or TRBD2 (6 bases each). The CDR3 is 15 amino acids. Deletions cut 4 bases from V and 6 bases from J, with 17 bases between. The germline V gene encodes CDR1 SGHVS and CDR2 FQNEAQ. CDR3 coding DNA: TGTGCCAGCAGCTCGCGACTAGGGGGTCCCGATACGCAGTATTTT. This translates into CASSSRLGGPDTQYF.

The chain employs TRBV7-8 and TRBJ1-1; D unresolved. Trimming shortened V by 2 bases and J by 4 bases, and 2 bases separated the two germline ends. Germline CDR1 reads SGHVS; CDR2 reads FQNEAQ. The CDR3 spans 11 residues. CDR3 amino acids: CASSLLTEAFF. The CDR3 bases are TGTGCCAGCAGCTTACTCACTGAAGCTTTCTTT.

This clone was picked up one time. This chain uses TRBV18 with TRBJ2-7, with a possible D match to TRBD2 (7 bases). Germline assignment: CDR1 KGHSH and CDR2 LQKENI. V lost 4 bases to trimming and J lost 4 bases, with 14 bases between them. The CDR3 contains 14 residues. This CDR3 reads CASSLAGALYEQYF. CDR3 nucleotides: TGTGCCAGCTCACTGGCGGGGGCTTTGTACGAGCAGTACTTC.

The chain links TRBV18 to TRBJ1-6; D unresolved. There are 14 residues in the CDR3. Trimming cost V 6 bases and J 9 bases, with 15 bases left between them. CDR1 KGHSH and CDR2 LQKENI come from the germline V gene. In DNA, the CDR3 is TGTGCCAGCTCCCTCGACCTCAGCCGTTCACCCCTCCACTTT. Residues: CASSLDLSRSPLHF.

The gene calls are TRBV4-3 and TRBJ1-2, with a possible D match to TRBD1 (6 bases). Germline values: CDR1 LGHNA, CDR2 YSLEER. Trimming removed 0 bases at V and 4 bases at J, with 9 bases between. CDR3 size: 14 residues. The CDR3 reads CASSQDVQGYGYTF. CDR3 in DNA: TGCGCCAGCAGCCAAGATGTACAGGGCTATGGCTACACCTTC.

The CDR3 DNA reads as TGTGCCAGCCACAACAGGGGGTACCTCTTCAACGTCCTGACTTTC. It is translated as CASHNRGYLFNVLTF. V usage is TRBV2 and J usage is TRBJ2-6; 8 bases match TRBD1. Germline CDR1 is SNHLY and CDR2 is FYNNEI. After removal of 8 bases from V and 9 bases from J, the junction contained 12 bases not matched to a gene. This CDR3 contains 15 residues.

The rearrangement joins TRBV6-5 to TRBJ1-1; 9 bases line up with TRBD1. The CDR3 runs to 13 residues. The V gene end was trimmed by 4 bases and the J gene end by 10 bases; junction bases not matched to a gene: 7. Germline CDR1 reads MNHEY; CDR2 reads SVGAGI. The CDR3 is CASSSGTGPSAFF. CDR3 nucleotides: TGTGCCAGCAGTTCCGGGACAGGGCCCTCAGCTTTCTTT.

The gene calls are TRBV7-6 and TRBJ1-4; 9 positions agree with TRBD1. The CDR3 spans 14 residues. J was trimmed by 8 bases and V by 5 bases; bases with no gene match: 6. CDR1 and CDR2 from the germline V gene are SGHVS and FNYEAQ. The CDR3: CASSRGQGDEKLFF. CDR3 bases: TGTGCCAGCAGCCGGGGACAGGGTGACGAAAAACTGTTTTTT.

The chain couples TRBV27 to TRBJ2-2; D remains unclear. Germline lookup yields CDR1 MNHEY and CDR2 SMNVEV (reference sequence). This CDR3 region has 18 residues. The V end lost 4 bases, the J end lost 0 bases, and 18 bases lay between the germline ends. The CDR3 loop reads CASSSTLLQLSNTGELFF. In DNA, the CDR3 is TGTGCCAGCAGTTCGACTCTGTTGCAGTTATCGAACACCGGGGAGCTGTTTTTT.

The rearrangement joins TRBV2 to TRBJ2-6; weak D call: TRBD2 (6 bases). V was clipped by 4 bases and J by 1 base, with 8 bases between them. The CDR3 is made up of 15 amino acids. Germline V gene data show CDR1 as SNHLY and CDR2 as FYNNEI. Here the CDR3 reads CASSAEGSGANVLTF. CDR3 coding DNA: TGTGCCAGCAGTGCGGAGGGGTCTGGGGCCAACGTCCTGACTTTC.

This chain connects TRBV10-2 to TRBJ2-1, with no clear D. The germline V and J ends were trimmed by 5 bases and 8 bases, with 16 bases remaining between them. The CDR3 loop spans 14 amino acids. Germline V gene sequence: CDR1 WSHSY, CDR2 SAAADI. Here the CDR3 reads CASSFPVLVHEQFF. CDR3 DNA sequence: TGCGCCAGCAGTTTCCCGGTCTTGGTCCATGAGCAGTTCTTC.

Written as DNA, the CDR3 is TGCGCCAGCAGCGAAGGGACACACAATCAGCCCCAGCATTTT. It translates to CASSEGTHNQPQHF. The V call is TRBV5-1, the J call TRBJ1-5; tentative D call: TRBD1 (6 bases). The CDR3 has 14 amino acids. The germline CDR1 and CDR2 sequences are SGHRS and YFSETQ. V was trimmed by 4 bases and J by 3 bases, leaving 11 bases between them. Looking up the rest from reference TRBV5-1 and TRBJ1-5 gives the full variable domain: KAGVTQTPRYLIKTRGQQVTLSCSPISGHRSVSWYQQTPGQGLQFLFEYFSETQRNKGNFPGRFSGRQFSNSRSEMNVSTLELGDSALYLCASSEGTHNQPQHFGDGTRLSIL.

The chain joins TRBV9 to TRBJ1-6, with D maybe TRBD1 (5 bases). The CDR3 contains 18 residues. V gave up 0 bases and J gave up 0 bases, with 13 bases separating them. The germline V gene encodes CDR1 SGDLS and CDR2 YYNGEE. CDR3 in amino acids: CASSVAGATSSYNSPLHF. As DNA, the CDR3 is TGTGCCAGCAGCGTAGCTGGGGCGACGAGCTCCTATAATTCACCCCTCCACTTT. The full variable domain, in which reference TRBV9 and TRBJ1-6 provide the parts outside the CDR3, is DSGVTQTPKHLITATGQRVTLRCSPRSGDLSVYWYQQSLDQGLQFLIQYYNGEERAKGNILERFSAQQFPDLHSELNLSSLELGDSALYFCASSVAGATSSYNSPLHFGNGTRLTVT.

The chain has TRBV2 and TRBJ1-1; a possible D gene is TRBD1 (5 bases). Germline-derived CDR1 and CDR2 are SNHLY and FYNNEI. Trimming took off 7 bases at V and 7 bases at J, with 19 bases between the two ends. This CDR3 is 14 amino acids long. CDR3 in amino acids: CASKSPWQGGEAFF. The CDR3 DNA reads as TGTGCCAGCAAATCGCCCTGGCAGGGTGGTGAAGCTTTCTTT.

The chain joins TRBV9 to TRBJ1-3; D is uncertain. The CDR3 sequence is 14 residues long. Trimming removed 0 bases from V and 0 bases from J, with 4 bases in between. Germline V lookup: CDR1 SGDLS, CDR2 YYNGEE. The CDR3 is CASSVADSGNTIYF. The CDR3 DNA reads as TGTGCCAGCAGCGTAGCAGACTCTGGAAACACCATATATTTT.

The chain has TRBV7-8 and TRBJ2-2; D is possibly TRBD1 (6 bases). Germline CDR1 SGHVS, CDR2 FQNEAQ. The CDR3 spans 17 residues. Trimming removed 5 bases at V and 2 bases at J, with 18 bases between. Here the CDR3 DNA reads TGTGCCAGCAGCCAAGGAGCAGGGGACGGAAACACCGGGGAGCTGTTTTTT. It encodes CASSQGAGDGNTGELFF.